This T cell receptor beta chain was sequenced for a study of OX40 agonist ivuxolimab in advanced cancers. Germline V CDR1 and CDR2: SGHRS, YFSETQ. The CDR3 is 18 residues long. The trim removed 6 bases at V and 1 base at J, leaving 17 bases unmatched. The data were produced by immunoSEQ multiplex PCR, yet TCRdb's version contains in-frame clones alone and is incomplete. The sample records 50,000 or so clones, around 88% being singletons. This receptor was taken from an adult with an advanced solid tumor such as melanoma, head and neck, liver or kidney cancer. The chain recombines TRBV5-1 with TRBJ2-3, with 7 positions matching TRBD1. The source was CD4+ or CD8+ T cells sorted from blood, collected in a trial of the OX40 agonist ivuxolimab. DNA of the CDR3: TGCGCCAGCAAACAGGGGAACCCTTTAGTCCCCCGCACAGATACGCAGTATTTT. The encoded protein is CASKQGNPLVPRTDTQYF.